These T cell receptor beta chains were read from a single sample in a study of T-cell reconstitution after alpha-beta-depleted transplantation in children. From the PCR reads, TCRdb called clonotypes with MiXCR, one entry per CDR3 protein. The sample lists a few hundred thousand distinct CDR3 sequences; 25% to 30% were seen once. Sequenced material: PBMCs, taken before TCRalphabeta/CD19-depleted stem cell transplant. These TCRs come from a boy younger than two with Wiskott-Aldrich syndrome, due to receive a stem cell transplant. Each CDR3 is given with its conserved first and last residue. A D gene is named only where the DNA matches it firmly. Not every row has a clone size; where given, it reads once, few, many or a size class.

V gene,D gene,CDR3 length,clone size,J gene,CDR3 DNA,CDR3 protein
TRBV24-1,TRBD1,13,many,TRBJ2-1,TGTGCCACCAGTGGGACAGGGGGAGGTGAGCAGTTCTTC,CATSGTGGGEQFF
TRBV20-1,TRBD2,14,few,TRBJ2-3,TGCAGTGCTAGACTAGCGGGGGTGGGAGATACGCAGTATTTT,CSARLAGVGDTQYF
TRBV28,NA,16,few,TRBJ2-4,TGTGCCAGCAGTTCCCGCAGATCTAGCGCCAAAAACATTCAGTACTTC,CASSSRRSSAKNIQYF
TRBV9,NA,15,NA,TRBJ2-3,TGTGCCAGCAGCGTAGCTCTGAGCGTCGGGGATACGCAGTATTTT,CASSVALSVGDTQYF
TRBV12-3/TRBV12-4,TRBD2,18,few,TRBJ2-1,TGTGCCAGCAGTCCCCTCCCCAAGGGACTAGCGGGTGCCAATGAGCAGTTCTTC,CASSPLPKGLAGANEQFF
TRBV5-1,NA,13,few,TRBJ1-1,TGCGCCAGCAAGGAGGAGGCGGGGACTGAAGCTTTCTTT,CASKEEAGTEAFF
TRBV2,TRBD2,15,NA,TRBJ2-1,TGTGCCAGCGCCACGCTAGCGGGGCCCTACAATGAGCAGTTCTTC,CASATLAGPYNEQFF
TRBV2,TRBD1,14,many,TRBJ2-1,TGTGCCAGCAGCCCCGTAGACAGGGCAGCTGAGCAGTTCTTC,CASSPVDRAAEQFF
TRBV19,TRBD2,15,NA,TRBJ2-1,TGTGCCAGTAGTGTTTCCCGACTAGCGAGCAATGAGCAGTTCTTC,CASSVSRLASNEQFF
TRBV5-1,TRBD2,13,NA,TRBJ2-1,TGCGCCAGCAGCTGGGGGGGGGACAATGAGCAGTTCTTC,CASSWGGDNEQFF
TRBV6-1,TRBD2,16,NA,TRBJ2-3,TGTGCCAGCAGTGAGGATCGGGGGGGAAACACAGATACGCAGTATTTT,CASSEDRGGNTDTQYF
TRBV11-2,NA,14,many,TRBJ2-1,TGTGCCAGCAGCTCAGTCCCCCCCTACAATGAGCAGTTCTTC,CASSSVPPYNEQFF
TRBV11-2,NA,16,NA,TRBJ2-1,TGTGCCAGCAGCGTGATATTACGGGGGTCCTACAATGAGCAGTTCTTC,CASSVILRGSYNEQFF
TRBV12-3/TRBV12-4,NA,13,NA,TRBJ2-7,TGTGCCAGCCGGTTAGCGGCTAAAAACGAGCAGTACTTC,CASRLAAKNEQYF
TRBV5-1,NA,16,few,TRBJ2-7,TGCGCCAGCAGCTTGGCCGCCGGAGCGTTTTTCTACGAGCAGTACTTC,CASSLAAGAFFYEQYF
TRBV12-3/TRBV12-4,NA,13,NA,TRBJ2-2,TGTGCCAGCAGTTTGAGGCGAGAGGGGGAGCTGTTTTTT,CASSLRREGELFF
TRBV20-1,NA,13,NA,TRBJ2-7,TGCAGTGCTGAGGGGGGCTATGAGGCCAAGCAGTACTTC,CSAEGGYEAKQYF
TRBV5-1,NA,15,NA,TRBJ2-7,TGCGCCAGCAGCTTGGGTCGGGGGCTCTCCTACGAGCAGTACTTC,CASSLGRGLSYEQYF
TRBV5-1,NA,14,few,TRBJ1-4,TGCGCCAGCAGCTTGGGTTTCGGCGGAGAAAAACTGTTTTTT,CASSLGFGGEKLFF
TRBV5-1,TRBD2,16,NA,TRBJ2-7,TGCGCCAGCAGCCGCGGAGGACTAGCGGGATCTAAAGAGCAGTACTTC,CASSRGGLAGSKEQYF
TRBV10-3,TRBD1,14,NA,TRBJ1-5,TGTGCCATCGCTTCGGACAGGATAAATCAGCCCCAGCATTTT,CAIASDRINQPQHF
TRBV7-9,TRBD1,15,few,TRBJ1-3,TGTGCCAGCAGCTCCGGACAGGTTGGGGGAAACACCATATATTTT,CASSSGQVGGNTIYF
TRBV9,NA,16,NA,TRBJ2-1,TGTGCCAGCAGCGTAGAGGGAATACGATCCTACAATGAGCAGTTCTTC,CASSVEGIRSYNEQFF
TRBV5-1,TRBD2,15,NA,TRBJ2-7,TGCGCCAGCAGCTTACCCTTTCGGGGGGTGGACGAGCAGTACTTC,CASSLPFRGVDEQYF
TRBV7-3,TRBD1,15,NA,TRBJ2-5,TGTGCCAGCAGCTCGACAGGGGGCCCACTGGAGACCCAGTACTTC,CASSSTGGPLETQYF
TRBV6-2/TRBV6-3,TRBD1,15,NA,TRBJ2-7,TGTGCCAGCAGTTACCCGCAGGGGGTCAGCTACGAGCAGTACTTC,CASSYPQGVSYEQYF
TRBV5-1,TRBD1,15,few,TRBJ2-4,TGCGCCAGCAGCACCACCGGGACAGGGGGTGGCATTCAGTACTTC,CASSTTGTGGGIQYF